The clone carrying this T cell receptor beta chain came up once. The data originate from a study of blood T cell repertoires in COVID-19. Study background: The United States, Italy and Spain were the sources of the acute and convalescent COVID-19 samples. Sources were T cells, B-cell-depleted T cells, or PBMCs; the material itself was cDNA or gDNA.

This CDR3 region has 15 residues. Germline values: CDR1 MNHEY, CDR2 SMNVEV (reference sequence). V gave up 5 bases and J gave up 7 bases; unmatched junction bases: 9. Original processing notes: Cell counts per sample came from amplifying reference gene primers. The protocol was immunoSEQ multiplex PCR, while the TCRdb copy is restricted to in-frame clones and leaves out a portion. V and J calls and clone size follow that table, whereas D and trimming were derived from the DNA. Here the sample spans approximately 400,000 clones, more than 70% being singletons. The sequencing sample was made of peripheral blood. This clonotype originated in a man aged 40-55 years with acute or convalescent COVID-19. This chain uses TRBV27 with TRBJ2-1; 9 nucleotides align to TRBD2. The CDR3 coding sequence is TGTGCCAGCAGTGTAGCGGGAGATGATTTTAATGAGCAGTTCTTC. Translating gives CASSVAGDDFNEQFF.